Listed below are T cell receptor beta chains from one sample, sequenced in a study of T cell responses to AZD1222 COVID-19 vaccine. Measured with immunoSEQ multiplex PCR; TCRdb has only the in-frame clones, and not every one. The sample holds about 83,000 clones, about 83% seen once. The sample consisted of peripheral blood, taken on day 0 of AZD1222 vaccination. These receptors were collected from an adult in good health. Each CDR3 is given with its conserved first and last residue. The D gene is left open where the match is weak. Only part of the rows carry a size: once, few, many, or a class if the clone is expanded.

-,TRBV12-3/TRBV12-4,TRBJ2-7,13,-,TGTGCCAGCAGTTCGAGTGTAGGCTACGAGCAGTACTTC,CASSSSVGYEQYF
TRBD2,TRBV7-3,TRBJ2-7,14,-,TGTGGCAGCGGGGGTCTGAGCCGGCCCTACGAGCAGTACTTC,CGSGGLSRPYEQYF
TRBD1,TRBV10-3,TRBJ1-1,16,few,TGTGCCATCAGTGAAGATTTGTCAGGGGGAAACACTGAAGCTTTCTTT,CAISEDLSGGNTEAFF
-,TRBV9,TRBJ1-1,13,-,TGTGCCAGCAGCGTAGGGCTCAGTCATGAAGCTTTCTTT,CASSVGLSHEAFF
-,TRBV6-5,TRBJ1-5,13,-,TGTGCCACCCGGATCACGGGGAATCAGCCCCAGCATTTT,CATRITGNQPQHF
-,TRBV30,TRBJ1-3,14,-,TGTGCCGGGCGGGCAGATCGCTCTGGAAACACCATATATTTT,CAGRADRSGNTIYF
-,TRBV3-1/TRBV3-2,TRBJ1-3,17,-,TGTGCCAGCAGCCTAGGGGCGAGTGGGTTCTCTGGAAACACCATATATTTT,CASSLGASGFSGNTIYF
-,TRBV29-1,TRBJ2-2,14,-,TGCAGCGTTGGGGAGCAGCCGAACACCGGGGAGCTGTTTTTT,CSVGEQPNTGELFF
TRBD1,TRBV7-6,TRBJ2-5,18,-,TGTGCCAGCAGCTTAAGGTCGCGAGGACAGGGGTCGAGAGAGACCCAGTACTTC,CASSLRSRGQGSRETQYF
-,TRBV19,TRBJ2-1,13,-,TGTGCCAGTAGCCAAGACAGTTACAATGAGCAGTTCTTC,CASSQDSYNEQFF
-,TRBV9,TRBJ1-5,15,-,TGTGCCAGCAGCGTTGGAGGGATCAGCAATCAGCCCCAGCATTTT,CASSVGGISNQPQHF
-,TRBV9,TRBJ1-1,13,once,TGTGCCAGCAGCGTAGGGGGTGACACTGAAGCTTTCTTT,CASSVGGDTEAFF
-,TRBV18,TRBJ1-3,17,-,TGTGCCAGCTCACCCCGGAGGGCAGACGCTTCTGGAAACACCATATATTTT,CASSPRRADASGNTIYF
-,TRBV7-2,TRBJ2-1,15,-,TGTGCCAGCAGCTTAGCCGGGAGTTCCTACAATGAGCAGTTCTTC,CASSLAGSSYNEQFF
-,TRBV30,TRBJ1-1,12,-,TGTGCCTGGGCTCGGGTGAACACTGAAGCTTTCTTT,CAWARVNTEAFF
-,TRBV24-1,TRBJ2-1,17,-,TGTGCCACCAGTGATTCCAGGGGTCTAAGCTCCTACAATGAGCAGTTCTTC,CATSDSRGLSSYNEQFF
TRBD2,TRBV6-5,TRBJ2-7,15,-,TGTGCCAGCGGAATACCGGGAGGAAGCTCCTACGAGCAGTACTTC,CASGIPGGSSYEQYF
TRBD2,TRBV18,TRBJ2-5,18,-,TGTGCCAGCTCACCCAACTTACTAGCGGGAGACAGGTTGGAGACCCAGTACTTC,CASSPNLLAGDRLETQYF
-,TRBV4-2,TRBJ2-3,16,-,TGTGCCAGCAGCCAGGCCGGGACAACTGCCGGGTATACGCAGTATTTT,CASSQAGTTAGYTQYF
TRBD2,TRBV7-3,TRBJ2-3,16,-,TGTGCCAGCAGCTTGGGTACTAGCGGGAGTTCAGATACGCAGTATTTT,CASSLGTSGSSDTQYF
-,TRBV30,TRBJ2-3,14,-,TGTGCCTGGAGTGAATGGGCCGGCACAGATACGCAGTATTTT,CAWSEWAGTDTQYF
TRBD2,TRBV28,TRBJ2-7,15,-,TGTGCCAGCAGTTGGGGACTAGCGGGATCCTACGAGCAGTACTTC,CASSWGLAGSYEQYF
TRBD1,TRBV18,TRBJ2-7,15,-,TGTGCCAGCTCGCCCGAGACAGGGAGCTCCTACGAGCAGTACTTC,CASSPETGSSYEQYF
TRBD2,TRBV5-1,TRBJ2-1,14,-,TGCGCCAGCAGCTTAGCGGGGTTTTACAATGAGCAGTTCTTC,CASSLAGFYNEQFF
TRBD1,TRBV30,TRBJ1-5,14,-,TGTGCCTGGGCCGCCGGGACAGGGGGGCAGCCCCAGCATTTT,CAWAAGTGGQPQHF
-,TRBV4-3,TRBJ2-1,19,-,TGCGCCAGCAGCCAAGCTACGCCATCAGGGAGTCGACTTGGGATCGAGCAGTTCTTC,CASSQATPSGSRLGIEQFF
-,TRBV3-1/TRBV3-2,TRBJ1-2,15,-,TGTGCCAGCAGCCAATCGATCAGTTCTAACTATGGCTACACCTTC,CASSQSISSNYGYTF
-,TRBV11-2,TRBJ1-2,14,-,TGTGCCAGCAGCAACGACCCAGGCTCCCGGGGCTACACCTTC,CASSNDPGSRGYTF
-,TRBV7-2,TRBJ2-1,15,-,TGTGCCAGCAGCACCGCAGGGTCAGTTTACAATGAGCAGTTCTTC,CASSTAGSVYNEQFF
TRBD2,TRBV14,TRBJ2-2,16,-,TGTGCCAGCAGCCAAGTTAGCGGGTTTAACACCGGGGAGCTGTTTTTT,CASSQVSGFNTGELFF
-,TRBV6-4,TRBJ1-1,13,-,TGTGCCAGCAGTGTGGAGGGGACCACTGAAGCTTTCTTT,CASSVEGTTEAFF
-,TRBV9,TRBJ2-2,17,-,TGTGCCAGCAGCTACAACCCAGAGAGATTGGGCACCGGGGAGCTGTTTTTT,CASSYNPERLGTGELFF
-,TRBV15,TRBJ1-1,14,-,TGTGCCACCAGCTTCGCAGGCGGGAACACTGAAGCTTTCTTT,CATSFAGGNTEAFF
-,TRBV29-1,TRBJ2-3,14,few,TGCAGCGTCCCGTGGGGCCGCAGCACAGATACGCAGTATTTT,CSVPWGRSTDTQYF
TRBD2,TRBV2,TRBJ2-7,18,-,TGTGCCAGCAGTGGGGACAGAAGGACTAGCGGGAGAACCTACGAGCAGTACTTC,CASSGDRRTSGRTYEQYF
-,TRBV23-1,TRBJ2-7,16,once,TGCGCCAGCAGTAACCTAGGGTTTCCCCCTTCCTACGAGCAGTACTTC,CASSNLGFPPSYEQYF
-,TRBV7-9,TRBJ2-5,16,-,TGTGCCAGCAGCTTATCCGTCGCGTCGAGGGCAGAGACCCAGTACTTC,CASSLSVASRAETQYF
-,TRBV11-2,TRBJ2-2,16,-,TGTGCCAGCACACTAAGAAGACTAGTTGGTACCGGGGAGCTGTTTTTT,CASTLRRLVGTGELFF
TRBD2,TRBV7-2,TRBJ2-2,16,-,TGTGCCAGCAGCTTATTTGGCGGGGGGGCCGGCGGGGAGCTGTTTTTT,CASSLFGGGAGGELFF
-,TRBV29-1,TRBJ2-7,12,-,TGCAGCGTTATGGACAACTCCTACGAGCAGTACTTC,CSVMDNSYEQYF
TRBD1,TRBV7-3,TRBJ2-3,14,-,TGTGCCAGCAGCCCCGGGACAGGCGCAGATACGCAGTATTTT,CASSPGTGADTQYF